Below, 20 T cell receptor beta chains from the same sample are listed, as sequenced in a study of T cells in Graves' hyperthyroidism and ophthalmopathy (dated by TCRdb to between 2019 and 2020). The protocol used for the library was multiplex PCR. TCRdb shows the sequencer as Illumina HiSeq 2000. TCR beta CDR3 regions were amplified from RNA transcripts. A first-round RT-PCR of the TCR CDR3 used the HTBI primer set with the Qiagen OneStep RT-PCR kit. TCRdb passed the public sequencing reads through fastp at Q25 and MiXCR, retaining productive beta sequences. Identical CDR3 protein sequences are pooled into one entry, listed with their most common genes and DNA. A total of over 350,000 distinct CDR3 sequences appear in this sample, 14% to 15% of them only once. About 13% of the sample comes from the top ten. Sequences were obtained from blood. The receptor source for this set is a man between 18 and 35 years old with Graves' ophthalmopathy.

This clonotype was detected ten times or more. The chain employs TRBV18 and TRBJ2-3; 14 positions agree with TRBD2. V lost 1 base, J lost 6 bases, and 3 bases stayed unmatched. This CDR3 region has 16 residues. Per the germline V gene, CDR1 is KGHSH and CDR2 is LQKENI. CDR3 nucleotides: TGTGCCAGCTCACCACGGACTAGCGGGGGGTCGGATACGCAGTATTTT. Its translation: CASSPRTSGGSDTQYF.

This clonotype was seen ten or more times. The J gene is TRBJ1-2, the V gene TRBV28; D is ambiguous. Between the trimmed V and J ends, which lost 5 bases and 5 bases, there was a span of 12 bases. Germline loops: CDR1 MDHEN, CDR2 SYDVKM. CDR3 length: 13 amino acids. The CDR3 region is CASSLAGRYGYTF. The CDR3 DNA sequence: TGTGCCAGCAGTCTGGCCGGACGGTATGGCTACACCTTC.

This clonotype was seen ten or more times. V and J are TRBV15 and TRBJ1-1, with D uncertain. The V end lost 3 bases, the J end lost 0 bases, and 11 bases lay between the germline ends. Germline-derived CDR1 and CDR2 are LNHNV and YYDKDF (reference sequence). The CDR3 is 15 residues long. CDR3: CATSSTDNLNTEAFF. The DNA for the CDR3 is TGTGCCACCAGCAGCACAGACAATCTGAACACTGAAGCTTTCTTT.

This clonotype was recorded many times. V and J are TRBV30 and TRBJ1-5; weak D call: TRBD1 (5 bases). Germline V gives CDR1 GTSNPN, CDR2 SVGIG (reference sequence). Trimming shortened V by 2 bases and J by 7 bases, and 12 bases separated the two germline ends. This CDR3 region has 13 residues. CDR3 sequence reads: CAWSSQGGQPQHF. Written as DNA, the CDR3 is TGTGCCTGGAGTAGCCAGGGCGGCCAGCCCCAGCATTTT.

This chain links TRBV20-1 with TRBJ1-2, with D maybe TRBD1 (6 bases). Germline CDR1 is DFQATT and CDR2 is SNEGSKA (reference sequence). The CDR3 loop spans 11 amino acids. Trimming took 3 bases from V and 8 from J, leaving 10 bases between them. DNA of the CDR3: TGCAGTGCTAGCGACGGGACAGGCTACACCTTC. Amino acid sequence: CSASDGTGYTF.

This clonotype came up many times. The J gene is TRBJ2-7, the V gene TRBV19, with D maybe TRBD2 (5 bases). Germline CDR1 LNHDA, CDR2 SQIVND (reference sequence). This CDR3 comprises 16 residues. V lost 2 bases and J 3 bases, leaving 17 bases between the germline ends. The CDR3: CASSISGLGRVYEQYF. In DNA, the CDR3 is TGTGCCAGTAGTATAAGCGGCCTCGGCAGAGTCTACGAGCAGTACTTC.

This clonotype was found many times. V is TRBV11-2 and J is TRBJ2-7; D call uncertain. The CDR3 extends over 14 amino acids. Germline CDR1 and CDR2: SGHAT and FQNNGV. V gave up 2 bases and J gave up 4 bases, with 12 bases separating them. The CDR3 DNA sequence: TGTGCCAGCAGCTTAATTGACGGGCCTTACGAGCAGTACTTC. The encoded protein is CASSLIDGPYEQYF. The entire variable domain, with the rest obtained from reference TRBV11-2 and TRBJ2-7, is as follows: EAGVAQSPRYKIIEKRQSVAFWCNPISGHATLYWYQQILGQGPKLLIQFQNNGVVDDSQLPKDRFSAERLKGVDSTLKIQPAKLEDSAVYLCASSLIDGPYEQYFGPGTRLTVT.

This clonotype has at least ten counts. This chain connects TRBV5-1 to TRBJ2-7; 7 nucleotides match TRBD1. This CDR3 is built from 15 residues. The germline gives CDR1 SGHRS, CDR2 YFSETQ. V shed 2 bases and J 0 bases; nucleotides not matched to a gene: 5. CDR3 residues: CASSFTGESSYEQYF. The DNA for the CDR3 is TGCGCCAGCAGCTTCACAGGGGAAAGCTCCTACGAGCAGTACTTC.

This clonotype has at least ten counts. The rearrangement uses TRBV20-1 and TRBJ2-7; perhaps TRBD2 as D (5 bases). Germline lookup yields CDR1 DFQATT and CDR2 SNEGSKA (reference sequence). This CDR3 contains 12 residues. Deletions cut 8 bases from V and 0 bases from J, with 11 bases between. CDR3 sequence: CSTGGSSYEQYF. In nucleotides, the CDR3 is TGCAGTACGGGCGGGTCCTCCTACGAGCAGTACTTC.

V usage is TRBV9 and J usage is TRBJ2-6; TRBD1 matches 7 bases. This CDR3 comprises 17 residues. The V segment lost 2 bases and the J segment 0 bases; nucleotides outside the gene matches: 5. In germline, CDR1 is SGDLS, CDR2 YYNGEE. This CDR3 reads CASSVTGTSSGANVLTF. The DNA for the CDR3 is TGTGCCAGCAGCGTGACAGGGACCAGCTCTGGGGCCAACGTCCTGACTTTC.

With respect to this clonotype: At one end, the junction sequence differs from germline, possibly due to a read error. The CDR3 loop reads CASGLVPGRENF. As DNA, the CDR3 is TGTGCTAGTGGTTTGGTACCGGGACGGGAGAACTTC. The rearrangement uses TRBV12-5 and TRBJ2-5; D possibly corresponds to TRBD2 (6 bases). Germline loops: CDR1 LGHNT, CDR2 FRNRAP. The CDR3 is made up of 12 amino acids. The full variable domain, completed using reference TRBV12-5 and TRBJ2-5, is DARVTQTPRHKVTEMGQEVTMRCQPILGHNTVFWYRQTMMQGLELLAYFRNRAPLDDSGMPKDRFSAEMPDATLATLKIQPSEPRDSAVYFCASGLVPGRENFGPGTRLLVL.

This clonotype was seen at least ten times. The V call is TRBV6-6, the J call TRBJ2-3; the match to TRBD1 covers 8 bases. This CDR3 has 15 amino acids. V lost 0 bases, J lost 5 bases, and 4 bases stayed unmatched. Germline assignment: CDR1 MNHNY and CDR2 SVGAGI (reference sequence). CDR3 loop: CASSYSSRGQDTQYF. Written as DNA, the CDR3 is TGTGCCAGCAGTTACTCGAGCAGGGGGCAAGATACGCAGTATTTT.

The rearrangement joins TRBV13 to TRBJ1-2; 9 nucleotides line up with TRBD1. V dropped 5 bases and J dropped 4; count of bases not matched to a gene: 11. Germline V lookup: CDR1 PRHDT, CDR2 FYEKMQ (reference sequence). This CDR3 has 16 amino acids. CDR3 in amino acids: CASSDTGQGALYGYTF. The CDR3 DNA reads TGTGCCAGCAGCGATACGGGACAGGGAGCACTCTATGGCTACACCTTC.

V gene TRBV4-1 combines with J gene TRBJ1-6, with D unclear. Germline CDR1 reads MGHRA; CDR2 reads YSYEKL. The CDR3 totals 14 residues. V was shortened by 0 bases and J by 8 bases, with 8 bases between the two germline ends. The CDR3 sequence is CASSQDLGYSPLHF. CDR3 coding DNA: TGCGCCAGCAGCCAAGATCTCGGGTATTCACCCCTCCACTTT.

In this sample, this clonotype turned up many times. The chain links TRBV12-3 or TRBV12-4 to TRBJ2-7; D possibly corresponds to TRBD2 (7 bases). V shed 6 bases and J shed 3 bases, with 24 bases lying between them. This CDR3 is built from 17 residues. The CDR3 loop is CASRGAGGELDFYEQYF. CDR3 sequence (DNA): TGTGCCAGCAGGGGGGCTGGGGGGGAACTAGATTTCTACGAGCAGTACTTC.

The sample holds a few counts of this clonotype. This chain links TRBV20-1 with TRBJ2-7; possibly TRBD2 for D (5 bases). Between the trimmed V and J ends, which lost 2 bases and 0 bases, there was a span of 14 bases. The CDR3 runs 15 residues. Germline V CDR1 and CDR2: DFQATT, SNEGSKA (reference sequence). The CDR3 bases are TGCAGTGCTAGATCCCTGACGGGGAACTCCTACGAGCAGTACTTC. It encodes CSARSLTGNSYEQYF.

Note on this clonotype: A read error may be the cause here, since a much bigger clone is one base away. The CDR3 reads CAGTDPGASNTGELFF. CDR3 bases: TGTGCCGGCACCGACCCGGGAGCTAGCAACACCGGGGAGCTGTTTTTT. The chain has TRBV12-3 or TRBV12-4 and TRBJ2-2; a possible D gene is TRBD2 (6 bases). With 11 bases removed from V and 2 bases from J, the gap between germline ends came to 21 bases. This CDR3 contains 16 residues.

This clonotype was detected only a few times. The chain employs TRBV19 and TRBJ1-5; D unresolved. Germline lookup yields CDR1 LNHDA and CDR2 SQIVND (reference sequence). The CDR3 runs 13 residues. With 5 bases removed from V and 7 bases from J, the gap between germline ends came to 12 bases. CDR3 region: CASSPAVSQPQHF. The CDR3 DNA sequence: TGTGCCAGTAGTCCAGCGGTCAGCCAGCCCCAGCATTTT.

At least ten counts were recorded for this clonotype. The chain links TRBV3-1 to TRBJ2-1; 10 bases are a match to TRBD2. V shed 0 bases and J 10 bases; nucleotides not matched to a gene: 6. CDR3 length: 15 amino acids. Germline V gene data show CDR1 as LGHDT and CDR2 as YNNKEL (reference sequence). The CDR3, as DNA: TGTGCCAGCAGCCAAGATCCTAGCGGGAGTAGCGAGCAGTTCTTC. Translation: CASSQDPSGSSEQFF.

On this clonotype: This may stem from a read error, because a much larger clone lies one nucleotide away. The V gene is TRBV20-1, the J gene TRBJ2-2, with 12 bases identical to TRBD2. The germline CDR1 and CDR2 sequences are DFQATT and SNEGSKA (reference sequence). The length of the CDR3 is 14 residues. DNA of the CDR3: TGCAGTGCCAAAGGACTAGCGGGGAGCGGGGAGCTGCTTTTT. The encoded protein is CSAKGLAGSGELLF.